Presented here are 9 T cell receptor beta chains from one specimen sequenced in a study of sequential checkpoint blockade in melanoma. Noted treatment: randomized to nivolumab then ipilimumab (arm A) or the reverse (arm B). Sequencing was performed with immunoSEQ multiplex PCR; in TCRdb, only in-frame clones are kept and a portion is missing. The repertoire includes around 11,000 clones, 60% to 85% of them detected once, and around 50% sits in the top ten. The sequencing here drew on CD8+ T cells sorted from blood (inferred from file names), taken from a patient given nivolumab and ipilimumab in sequence. These receptor sequences come from a human donor with melanoma.

This clone was counted a few times. The chain carries TRBV4-3 and TRBJ2-1; D might be TRBD1 (5 bases). The germline V gene encodes CDR1 LGHNA and CDR2 YSLEER. This CDR3 has 15 amino acids. V lost 0 bases to trimming and J lost 7 bases, with 13 bases between them. The CDR3 region is CASSQDGQGTNEQFF. CDR3 coding DNA: TGCGCCAGCAGCCAAGATGGCCAGGGTACGAATGAGCAGTTCTTC.

This chain links TRBV7-9 with TRBJ1-2; the match to TRBD1 covers 8 bases. Germline V gene lookup returns CDR1 SEHNR and CDR2 FQNEAQ (reference sequence). The CDR3 length is 14 residues. Trimming cost V 4 bases and J 7 bases; bases outside gene matches: 8. CDR3 sequence (DNA): TGTGCCAGCAGCTCCGGCCAGGGGGCGAGTGGCTACACCTTC. It translates to CASSSGQGASGYTF.

This rearrangement joins TRBV5-4 to TRBJ2-7; maybe TRBD1 (5 bases). V was clipped by 4 bases and J by 5 bases, with 19 bases between them. Germline lookup yields CDR1 SGHNT and CDR2 YYREEE (reference sequence). This CDR3 spans 15 amino acids. Here the CDR3 reads CASSLSGQGINEQYF. DNA of the CDR3: TGTGCCAGCAGCCTATCCGGGCAGGGTATCAACGAGCAGTACTTC. The full variable domain, completed using reference TRBV5-4 and TRBJ2-7, is ETGVTQSPTHLIKTRGQQVTLRCSSQSGHNTVSWYQQALGQGPQFIFQYYREEENGRGNFPPRFSGLQFPNYSSELNVNALELDDSALYLCASSLSGQGINEQYFGPGTRLTVT.

V and J are TRBV9 and TRBJ2-7; D is unresolved. The CDR3 is 13 residues long. CDR1 and CDR2 from the germline V gene are SGDLS and YYNGEE. With 0 bases removed from V and 0 bases from J, the gap between germline ends came to 4 bases. The CDR3, as DNA: TGTGCCAGCAGCGTAGACACCTCCTACGAGCAGTACTTC. Its protein product is CASSVDTSYEQYF.

This clone appeared once. J is TRBJ2-7 and V is TRBV2; D is uncertain. Per the germline V gene, CDR1 is SNHLY and CDR2 is FYNNEI. The CDR3 totals 11 residues. V lost 8 bases to trimming and J lost 5 bases, with 10 bases between them. As DNA, the CDR3 is TGTGCCAGCCCCAGTGGTCACGAGCAGTACTTC. Translating gives CASPSGHEQYF.

The V call is TRBV19, the J call TRBJ2-3, with TRBD2 matching over 10 bases. The CDR3 is made up of 15 amino acids. The germline CDR1 and CDR2 sequences are LNHDA and SQIVND (reference sequence). V shed 2 bases and J 5 bases; nucleotides not matched to a gene: 4. CDR3 in amino acids: CASSITSGTLDTQYF. DNA of the CDR3: TGTGCCAGTAGTATAACTAGCGGGACCCTAGATACGCAGTATTTT. The full variable domain, rest sourced from reference TRBV19 and TRBJ2-3, is DGGITQSPKYLFRKEGQNVTLSCEQNLNHDAMYWYRQDPGQGLRLIYYSQIVNDFQKGDIAEGYSVSREKKESFPLTVTSAQKNPTAFYLCASSITSGTLDTQYFGPGTRLTVL.

The rearrangement links TRBV5-8 to TRBJ1-1; no clear D gene. V was shortened by 0 bases and J by 6 bases, with 12 bases between the two germline ends. Germline V gives CDR1 SGHTS, CDR2 YDEGEE. The CDR3 length is 14 residues. For the CDR3, the DNA is TGTGCCAGCAGCTTGGGTGTGGCGGCCGCTGAAGCTTTCTTT. Translated: CASSLGVAAAEAFF.

The count of this clone is one. This chain links TRBV4-3 with TRBJ1-1, with 8 bases aligning to TRBD1. The CDR3 has 19 residues. V trimming: 4 bases; J trimming: 0 bases; junction bases outside the gene matches: 16. Germline values: CDR1 LGHNA, CDR2 YSLEER. CDR3 sequence reads: CASSPGTGLWSPVNTEAFF. CDR3 DNA sequence: TGCGCCAGCAGCCCTGGGACAGGCCTTTGGAGTCCCGTGAACACTGAAGCTTTCTTT.

J is TRBJ1-2 and V is TRBV4-3, with D perhaps TRBD1 (5 bases). The germline V and J ends were trimmed by 0 bases and 1 base, with 6 bases remaining between them. This CDR3 spans 14 amino acids. The germline V gene encodes CDR1 LGHNA and CDR2 YSLEER. The CDR3 DNA reads as TGCGCCAGCAGCCAAGAGACAGTTAACTATGGCTACACCTTC. Translated, it gives CASSQETVNYGYTF.